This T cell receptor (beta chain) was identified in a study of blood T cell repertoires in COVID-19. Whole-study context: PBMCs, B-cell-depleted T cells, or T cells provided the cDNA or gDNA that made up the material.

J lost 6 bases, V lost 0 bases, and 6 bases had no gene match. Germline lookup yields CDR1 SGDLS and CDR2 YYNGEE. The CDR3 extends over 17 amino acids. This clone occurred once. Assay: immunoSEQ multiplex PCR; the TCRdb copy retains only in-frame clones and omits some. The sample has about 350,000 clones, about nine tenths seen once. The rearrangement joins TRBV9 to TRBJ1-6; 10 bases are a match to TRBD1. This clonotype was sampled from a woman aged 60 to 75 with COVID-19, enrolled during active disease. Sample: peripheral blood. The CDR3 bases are TGTGCCAGCAGCGTAGCCGGGACAGGGGAACCTAATTCACCCCTCCACTTT. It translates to CASSVAGTGEPNSPLHF.